The clone carrying this T cell receptor beta chain was recorded only once. With 60 Vbeta and 13 Jbeta primers, the PCR was carried out. Only in-frame clones appear in the TCRdb table, and some are missing; sequencing was by immunoSEQ multiplex PCR. In the table there are about 130,000 clones, roughly 66% of which are singletons. This sample was taken from a study of cytomegalovirus exposure and HLA in healthy donors. V was shortened by 8 bases and J by 5 bases, with 12 bases between the two germline ends. The CDR3 runs to 13 residues. Germline loops: CDR1 WNHNN, CDR2 SYGVQD (reference sequence). This chain uses TRBV10-1 with TRBJ1-4; no reliable D call. Sequencing was performed on PBMCs. This clonotype was sampled from a man between 60 and 70 years old in good health and CMV-seropositive. In nucleotides, the CDR3 is TGCGCCAGCCAAGAGGGTCGGAATGAAAAACTGTTTTTT. Residues: CASQEGRNEKLFF.